Sequencing of this T cell receptor (beta chain) was carried out in a study of identical twins. Study-wide findings and caveats: Conclusions were drawn cross-sectionally by statistical analysis, without following the same donors. Whereas memory repertoires showed no such difference, abundant cord blood beta clonotypes carried fewer insertions.

Comments on this clonotype: Its matching antigen is unknown.

The CDR3 contains 17 residues. V shed 2 bases and J 6 bases; nucleotides not matched to a gene: 9. Germline V gene sequence: CDR1 SGHTA, CDR2 FQGTGA. Via MiXCR, TCRdb re-called the 5' RACE reads, giving one row per CDR3 protein. The sample contains some 200,000 distinct CDR3 sequences, around 6.9% of which appear only once. This same sample was also taken into another study, of yellow fever vaccine responses in identical twins.

The sequencing sample was made of memory (CD45RO+) T cells sorted from blood. This TCR came from a woman between 18 and 29 years old in good health. The V gene is TRBV7-3, the J gene TRBJ2-1; 11 bases are shared with TRBD2. The CDR3 sequence is CASSLLAGGFTGNEQFF. The CDR3 region has the DNA TGTGCCAGCAGCTTACTAGCGGGGGGCTTCACCGGCAATGAGCAGTTCTTC.